This T cell receptor (beta chain) is drawn from a study of blood T cell repertoires in COVID-19. Enrolled through a virtual design, the participants were between roughly 18 and 95 years of age and came from under 25 US areas. Symptom resolution, clearance, or two negative PCRs marked donors in Cohort 3 as recovered. The CDR3 has 13 amino acids. V was pared by 9 bases and J by 2 bases, with 5 bases of the junction left unmatched. Germline assignment: CDR1 SNHLY and CDR2 FYNNEI. Per the study methods: Nucleated cell number was recorded as an estimate derived from reference gene primer amplification. TCRdb keeps only in-frame clones here, not all; method: immunoSEQ multiplex PCR. D and trimming were read from the DNA, whereas the V and J calls and clone size are those reported in that table. There are approximately 390,000 clones in the sample; 80% to 90% occur only once, and approximately 10% lies in the top ten.

This sequence was found in a woman in her 50s who had recovered from COVID-19. The V call is TRBV2, the J call TRBJ2-7; TRBD1 agrees at 9 bases. Sequenced material: PBMCs or T cells enriched from blood (not recorded which). The CDR3: CASAGTGTYEQYF. CDR3 bases: TGTGCCAGTGCCGGGACAGGGACCTACGAGCAGTACTTC.